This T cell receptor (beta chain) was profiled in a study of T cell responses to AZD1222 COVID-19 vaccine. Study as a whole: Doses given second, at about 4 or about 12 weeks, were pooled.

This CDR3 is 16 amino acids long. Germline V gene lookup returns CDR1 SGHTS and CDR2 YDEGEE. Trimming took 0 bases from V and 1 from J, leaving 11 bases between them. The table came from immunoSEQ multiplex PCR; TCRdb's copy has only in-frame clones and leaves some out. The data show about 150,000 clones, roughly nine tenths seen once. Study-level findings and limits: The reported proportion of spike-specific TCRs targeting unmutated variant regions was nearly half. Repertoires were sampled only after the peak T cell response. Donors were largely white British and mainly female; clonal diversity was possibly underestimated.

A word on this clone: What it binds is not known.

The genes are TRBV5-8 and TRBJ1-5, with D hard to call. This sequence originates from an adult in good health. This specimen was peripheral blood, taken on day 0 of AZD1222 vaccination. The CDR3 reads CASSLVTGLSNQPQHF. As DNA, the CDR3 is TGTGCCAGCAGCTTGGTCACCGGGCTCAGCAATCAGCCCCAGCATTTT.